The sequence of this T cell receptor (beta chain) was determined in a study of T-cell memory formation after mild COVID-19. On the study more broadly: TCR clusters showed largely donor specificity.

Comments on this clonotype: Its antigen is not identified.

The CDR3 is 15 amino acids. With 0 bases clipped from V and 7 bases from J, the junction kept 4 bases outside the gene matches. The germline gives CDR1 PRHDT, CDR2 FYEKMQ (reference sequence). cDNA libraries for TCR alpha and TCR beta, carrying sample barcodes and UMIs, came from 5'RACE with constant-segment primers. TCRdb ran MiXCR on the 5' RACE reads and lists one entry per CDR3 protein. This table has a few hundred thousand distinct CDR3 sequences, roughly 21% appearing once. Study-wide findings and caveats: Mainly in CM and EM were contracting CD4+ clones; CD8+ were in EMRA. Some clones that responded turned up in pre-infection memory, which suggests that cross-reactive memory joined in.

This sequence joins TRBV13 and TRBJ1-5, with TRBD1 matching over 9 bases. The receptor was isolated from an adult woman who had mild COVID-19 (a few samples of this study predate the infection). Cell type and time point are not known. Sequenced sample: PBMCs or a T cell subset sorted from them (not recorded which). CDR3 sequence (DNA): TGTGCCAGCAGCTTAGGGGGACAGGGCCAACAGCCCCAGCATTTT. Encoded protein: CASSLGGQGQQPQHF.